A selection of T cell receptor beta chains follows, all from one sample in a study of shared clonotypes between healthy human individuals. This table comes from immunoSEQ multiplex PCR, and its TCRdb copy is limited to in-frame clones, with some not included. The data contain approximately 1.9 million clones, approximately 92% of them singletons. Sequencing was carried out using naive CD8+ T cells from PBMCs. These TCRs come from a man aged 18 to 35 in good health. Some clones in this sample may be carry-over from other donors' samples. Each CDR3 is given with its conserved first and last residue. D genes are given only for firm matches. The size field is filled for only some rows; it gives once, few, many or a size class.

d_gene	abundance	v_gene	j_gene	CDR3aa	CDR3nt
-	-	TRBV6-5	TRBJ2-1	CASSYMWPYNEQFF	TGTGCCAGCAGTTACATGTGGCCCTACAATGAGCAGTTCTTC
TRBD2	-	TRBV28	TRBJ2-7	CASRPSGRTTYEQYF	TGTGCCAGCAGGCCTAGCGGGAGAACAACCTACGAGCAGTACTTC
TRBD2	-	TRBV15	TRBJ2-7	CATSRGGWVAGAYHEQYF	TGTGCCACCAGCAGAGGAGGTTGGGTAGCGGGAGCATACCACGAGCAGTACTTC
-	-	TRBV14	TRBJ1-2	CASSQYQGSVRGYTF	TGTGCCAGCAGCCAATACCAGGGTTCGGTCCGTGGCTACACCTTC
-	-	TRBV6-5	TRBJ1-1	CASRNGGRTEAFF	TGTGCCAGCAGGAACGGGGGTAGGACTGAAGCTTTCTTT
TRBD1	-	TRBV6-6	TRBJ1-2	CASRHRGQLYGYTF	TGTGCCAGCAGGCACAGGGGACAGCTCTATGGCTACACCTTC
-	-	TRBV4-1	TRBJ2-2	CASSRGRTATGELFF	TGCGCCAGCAGCCGAGGACGGACGGCCACCGGGGAGCTGTTTTTT
-	few	TRBV7-9	TRBJ2-7	CASSPGQSYEQYF	TGTGCCAGCAGCCCCGGACAGAGCTACGAGCAGTACTTC
-	once	TRBV6-1	TRBJ2-2	CASSGTTNTGELFF	TGTGCCAGCAGTGGCACAACGAACACCGGGGAGCTGTTTTTT
-	-	TRBV27	TRBJ2-4	CASSPIAKNIQYF	TGTGCCAGCAGCCCGATAGCCAAAAACATTCAGTACTTC
-	-	TRBV5-8	TRBJ2-7	CASTPVPYEQYF	TGTGCCAGCACCCCTGTCCCCTACGAGCAGTACTTC
-	-	TRBV7-9	TRBJ2-2	CASSVRAGELFF	TGTGCCAGCAGCGTAAGGGCCGGGGAGCTGTTTTTT
TRBD2	-	TRBV6-1	TRBJ2-2	CASSEMGGTGELFF	TGTGCCAGCAGTGAAATGGGGGGGACCGGGGAGCTGTTTTTT
-	-	TRBV28	TRBJ1-2	CASSFLGGGFGYTF	TGTGCCAGCAGTTTTCTCGGGGGCGGGTTTGGCTACACCTTC
-	-	TRBV28	TRBJ2-7	CASSLVRELAYEQYF	TGTGCCAGCAGTTTAGTACGGGAGTTGGCCTACGAGCAGTACTTC
-	-	TRBV5-1	TRBJ2-7	CASSLERAGTYEQYF	TGCGCCAGCAGCTTGGAGAGGGCTGGGACCTACGAGCAGTACTTC
TRBD2	-	TRBV27	TRBJ2-1	CASSPREGVGEQFF	TGTGCCAGCAGCCCCCGGGAGGGAGTGGGTGAGCAGTTCTTC
-	-	TRBV7-2	TRBJ2-5	CASSAQLAVTETQYF	TGTGCCAGCAGCGCGCAACTAGCAGTAACAGAGACCCAGTACTTC
-	-	TRBV7-2	TRBJ1-1	CASSPAWTSGTEAFF	TGTGCCAGCAGCCCCGCTTGGACCTCGGGGACTGAAGCTTTCTTT
TRBD2	-	TRBV9	TRBJ2-3	CASSVPHPGLATSGGTDTQYF	TGTGCCAGCAGCGTTCCGCACCCGGGACTAGCGACCAGTGGGGGCACAGATACGCAGTATTTT
-	-	TRBV28	TRBJ2-7	CASSLYPPSEQYF	TGTGCCAGCAGTTTATACCCTCCGTCTGAGCAGTACTTC
-	-	TRBV4-3	TRBJ2-1	CASSQDFAGVDEQFF	TGCGCCAGCAGCCAAGATTTTGCAGGGGTGGATGAGCAGTTCTTC
-	-	TRBV5-4	TRBJ1-5	CASSLYGNQPQHF	TGTGCCAGCAGCTTGTACGGCAATCAGCCCCAGCATTTT
TRBD1	-	TRBV30	TRBJ2-7	CAWGAETGEYGEQYF	TGTGCCTGGGGGGCGGAGACAGGGGAGTATGGCGAGCAGTACTTC
-	-	TRBV19	TRBJ1-1	CASSRKGTEAFF	TGTGCCAGTAGCCGTAAGGGGACTGAAGCTTTCTTT
TRBD1	-	TRBV19	TRBJ1-1	CASSYRGGNTEAFF	TGTGCCAGTAGCTACAGGGGTGGCAACACTGAAGCTTTCTTT
-	-	TRBV10-3	TRBJ2-5	CAISESQGRETQYF	TGTGCCATCAGTGAGTCGCAGGGACGAGAGACCCAGTACTTC
-	-	TRBV5-4	TRBJ1-1	CASSLGVGGARVNTEAFF	TGTGCCAGCAGCTTGGGAGTCGGGGGGGCGCGCGTGAACACTGAAGCTTTCTTT
-	once	TRBV5-6	TRBJ2-7	CASSLWSSYEQYF	TGTGCCAGCAGCTTGTGGTCCAGCTACGAGCAGTACTTC
-	-	TRBV27	TRBJ1-1	CASSPLTAQNTEAFF	TGTGCCAGCAGTCCACTGACAGCTCAGAACACTGAAGCTTTCTTT
TRBD2	-	TRBV27	TRBJ2-1	CASSASGGPSYNEQFF	TGTGCCAGCAGTGCTAGCGGGGGCCCGTCCTACAATGAGCAGTTCTTC
-	-	TRBV10-2	TRBJ2-1	CASSEGGNEQFF	TGCGCCAGCAGTGAGGGGGGGAATGAGCAGTTCTTC
TRBD2	-	TRBV7-7	TRBJ2-2	CASSPRAGGDTGELFF	TGTGCCAGCAGCCCGAGGGCGGGGGGAGACACCGGGGAGCTGTTTTTT
-	once	TRBV11-2	TRBJ2-2	CASSLSGGRDMSGELFF	TGTGCCAGCAGCTTATCTGGGGGGCGGGACATGTCCGGGGAGCTGTTTTTT
-	-	TRBV6-6	TRBJ1-4	CASSLDREVMSEKLFF	TGTGCCAGCAGTTTGGATCGGGAGGTGATGAGTGAAAAACTGTTTTTT
-	-	TRBV9	TRBJ1-2	CASHTFSGDGYTF	TGTGCCAGCCACACATTTTCGGGCGATGGCTACACCTTC
-	-	TRBV6-5	TRBJ2-7	CASSYSMEVYEQYF	TGTGCCAGCAGTTACTCTATGGAGGTCTACGAGCAGTACTTC
-	-	TRBV6-8	TRBJ2-7	CASSGPPYEQYF	TGTGCCAGCAGTGGACCCCCTTACGAGCAGTACTTC
-	-	TRBV7-9	TRBJ1-2	CASSLWGSGDYGYTF	TGTGCCAGCAGCTTATGGGGGAGCGGGGACTATGGCTACACCTTC
-	-	TRBV15	TRBJ1-4	CATSRGGFGEKLFF	TGTGCCACCAGTAGAGGGGGGTTTGGGGAAAAACTGTTTTTT
TRBD1	-	TRBV9	TRBJ2-5	CASSGDRGYQETQYF	TGTGCCAGCAGTGGGGACAGGGGGTACCAAGAGACCCAGTACTTC
TRBD1	-	TRBV7-9	TRBJ2-7	CASSGTGTVYEQYF	TGTGCCAGCAGCGGAACCGGGACAGTCTACGAGCAGTACTTC
-	-	TRBV28	TRBJ1-1	CASIEGTAFF	TGTGCCAGCATTGAGGGGACAGCTTTCTTT
TRBD1	-	TRBV30	TRBJ1-3	CAWNPGTGNTIYF	TGTGCCTGGAATCCCGGGACAGGGAACACCATATATTTT
-	-	TRBV29-1	TRBJ2-1	CSVAGGYSYNEQFF	TGCAGCGTTGCCGGCGGGTACTCCTACAATGAGCAGTTCTTC
TRBD2	-	TRBV9	TRBJ2-1	CASSVTGLAVNEQFF	TGTGCCAGCAGCGTTACGGGACTAGCTGTGAATGAGCAGTTCTTC
-	-	TRBV6-5	TRBJ2-2	CASSYSLYPPAGELFF	TGTGCCAGCAGTTACTCGTTGTATCCGCCCGCCGGGGAGCTGTTTTTT
TRBD2	once	TRBV7-9	TRBJ2-2	CASSPTGLAGGLVTGELFF	TGTGCCAGCAGTCCTACCGGACTAGCGGGAGGGCTTGTCACCGGGGAGCTGTTTTTT
TRBD2	-	TRBV28	TRBJ2-7	CASSYPPASGRAYEQYF	TGTGCCAGCAGCTACCCCCCGGCTAGCGGGAGGGCCTACGAGCAGTACTTC
-	-	TRBV30	TRBJ1-6	CAWTPIDSLNSPLHF	TGTGCCTGGACCCCTATCGACAGCCTTAATTCACCCCTCCACTTT
-	-	TRBV28	TRBJ2-1	CASSVPQEDEQFF	TGTGCCAGCAGTGTCCCACAGGAGGATGAGCAGTTCTTC
-	-	TRBV6-1	TRBJ2-7	CASSEAAAGSRYEQYF	TGTGCCAGCAGTGAAGCGGCCGCAGGGAGTAGATACGAGCAGTACTTC
-	-	TRBV7-9	TRBJ2-4	CASSFQRDLAKNIQYF	TGTGCCAGCAGCTTTCAGCGCGATCTAGCCAAAAACATTCAGTACTTC
-	-	TRBV6-6	TRBJ2-7	CASSYSLGEQYF	TGTGCCAGCAGTTACTCCCTTGGGGAGCAGTACTTC
-	-	TRBV2	TRBJ2-7	CASTPHTGLPYEQYF	TGTGCCAGCACCCCCCACACCGGACTCCCCTACGAGCAGTACTTC